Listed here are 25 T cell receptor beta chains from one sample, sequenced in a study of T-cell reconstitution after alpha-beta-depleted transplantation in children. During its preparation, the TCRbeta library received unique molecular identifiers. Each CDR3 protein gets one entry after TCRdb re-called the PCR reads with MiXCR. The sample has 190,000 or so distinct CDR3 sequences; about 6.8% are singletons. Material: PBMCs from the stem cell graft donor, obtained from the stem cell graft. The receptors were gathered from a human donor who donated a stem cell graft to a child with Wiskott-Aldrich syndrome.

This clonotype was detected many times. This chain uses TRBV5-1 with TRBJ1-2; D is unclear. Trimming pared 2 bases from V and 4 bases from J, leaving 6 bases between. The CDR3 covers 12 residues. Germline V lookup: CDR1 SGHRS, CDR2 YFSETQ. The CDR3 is CASSFSSYGYTF. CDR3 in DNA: TGCGCCAGCAGCTTTTCATCCTATGGCTACACCTTC.

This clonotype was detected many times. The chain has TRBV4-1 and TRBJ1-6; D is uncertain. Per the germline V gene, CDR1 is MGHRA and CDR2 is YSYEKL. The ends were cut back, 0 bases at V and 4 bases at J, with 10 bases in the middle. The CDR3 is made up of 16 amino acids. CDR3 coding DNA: TGCGCCAGCAGCCAAGATCGGATACTATATAATTCACCCCTCCACTTT. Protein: CASSQDRILYNSPLHF.

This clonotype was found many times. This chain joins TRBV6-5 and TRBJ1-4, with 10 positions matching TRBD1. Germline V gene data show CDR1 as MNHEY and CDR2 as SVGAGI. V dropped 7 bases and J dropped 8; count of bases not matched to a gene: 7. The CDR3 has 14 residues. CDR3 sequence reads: CASIDRGLDEKLFF. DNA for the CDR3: TGTGCCAGCATAGACAGGGGGCTAGACGAAAAACTGTTTTTT.

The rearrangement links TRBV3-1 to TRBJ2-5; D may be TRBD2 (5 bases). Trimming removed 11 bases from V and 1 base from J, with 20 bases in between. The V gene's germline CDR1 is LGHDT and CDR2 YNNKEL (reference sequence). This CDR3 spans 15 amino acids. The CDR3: CASTQELGSQETQYF. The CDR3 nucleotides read TGTGCCTCCACCCAAGAGTTAGGGAGCCAAGAGACCCAGTACTTC.

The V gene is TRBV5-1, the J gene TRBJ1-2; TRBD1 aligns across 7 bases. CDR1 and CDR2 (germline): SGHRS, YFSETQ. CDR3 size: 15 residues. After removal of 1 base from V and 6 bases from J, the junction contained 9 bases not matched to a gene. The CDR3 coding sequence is TGCGCCAGCAGCTTGACCCAGGGGGGAGTGGATGGCTACACCTTC. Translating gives CASSLTQGGVDGYTF.

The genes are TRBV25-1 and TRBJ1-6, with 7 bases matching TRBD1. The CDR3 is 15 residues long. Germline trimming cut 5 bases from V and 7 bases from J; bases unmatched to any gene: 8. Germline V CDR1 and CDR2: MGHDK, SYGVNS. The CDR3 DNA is TGTGCCAGCAGTCCCAGACAGGGTTCCAATTCACCCCTCCACTTT. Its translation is CASSPRQGSNSPLHF. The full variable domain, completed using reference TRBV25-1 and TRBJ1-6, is EADIYQTPRYLVIGTGKKITLECSQTMGHDKMYWYQQDPGMELHLIHYSYGVNSTEKGDLSSESTVSRIRTEHFPLTLESARPSHTSQYLCASSPRQGSNSPLHFGNGTRLTVT.

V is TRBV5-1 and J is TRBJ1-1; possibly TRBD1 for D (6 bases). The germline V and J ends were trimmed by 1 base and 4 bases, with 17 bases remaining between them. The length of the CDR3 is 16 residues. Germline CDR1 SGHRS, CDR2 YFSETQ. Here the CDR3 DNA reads TGCGCCAGCAGCTTGATATCCAAAGGGGGGAGCACTGAAGCTTTCTTT. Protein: CASSLISKGGSTEAFF.

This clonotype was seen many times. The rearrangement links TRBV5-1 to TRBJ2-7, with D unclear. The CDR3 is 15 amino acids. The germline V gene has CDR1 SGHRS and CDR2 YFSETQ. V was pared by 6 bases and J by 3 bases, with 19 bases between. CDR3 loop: CASTPSVQPFYEQYF. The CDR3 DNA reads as TGCGCCAGCACTCCCTCCGTGCAGCCTTTCTACGAGCAGTACTTC.

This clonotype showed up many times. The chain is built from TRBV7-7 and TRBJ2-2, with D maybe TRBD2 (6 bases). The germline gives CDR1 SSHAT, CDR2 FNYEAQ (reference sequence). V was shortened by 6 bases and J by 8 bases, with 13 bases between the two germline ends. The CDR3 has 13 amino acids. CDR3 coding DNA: TGTGCCAGCAGTCCCGCGGCGGGGGGGGAGCTGTTTTTT. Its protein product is CASSPAAGGELFF.

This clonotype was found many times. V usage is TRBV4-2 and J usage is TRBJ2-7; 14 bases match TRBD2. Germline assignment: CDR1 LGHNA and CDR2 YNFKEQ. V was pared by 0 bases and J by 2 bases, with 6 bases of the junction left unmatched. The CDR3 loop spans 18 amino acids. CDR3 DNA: TGTGCCAGCAGCCAAGAAAGACTAGCGGGGGGGTTAACCTACGAGCAGTACTTC. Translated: CASSQERLAGGLTYEQYF.

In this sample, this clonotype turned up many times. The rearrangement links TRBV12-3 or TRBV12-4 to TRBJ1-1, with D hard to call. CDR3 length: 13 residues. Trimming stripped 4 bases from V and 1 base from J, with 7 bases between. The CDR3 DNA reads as TGTGCCAGCAGTTGGACTGAGAACACTGAAGCTTTCTTT. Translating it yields CASSWTENTEAFF.

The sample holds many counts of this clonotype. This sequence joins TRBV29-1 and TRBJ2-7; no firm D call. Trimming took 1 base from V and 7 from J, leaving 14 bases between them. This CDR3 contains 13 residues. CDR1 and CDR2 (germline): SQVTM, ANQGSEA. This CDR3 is CSVEGSSGREQYF. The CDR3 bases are TGCAGCGTTGAAGGCAGCTCCGGAAGGGAGCAGTACTTC.

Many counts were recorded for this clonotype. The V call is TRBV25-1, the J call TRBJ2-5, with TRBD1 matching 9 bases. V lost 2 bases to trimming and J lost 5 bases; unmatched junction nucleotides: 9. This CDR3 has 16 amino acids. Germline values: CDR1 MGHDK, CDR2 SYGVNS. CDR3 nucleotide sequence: TGTGCCAGCAGTGAAGGTGGACAGGGGACGTGGGAGACCCAGTACTTC. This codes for CASSEGGQGTWETQYF.

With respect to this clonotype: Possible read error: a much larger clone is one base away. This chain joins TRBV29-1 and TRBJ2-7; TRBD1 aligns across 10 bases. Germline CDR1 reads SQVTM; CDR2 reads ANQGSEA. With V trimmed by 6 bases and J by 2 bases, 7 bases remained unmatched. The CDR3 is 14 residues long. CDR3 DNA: TGCAGCGTGGCCCCGGACAGGGGGGCCTACGAGCAGTACTTC. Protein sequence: CSVAPDRGAYEQYF.

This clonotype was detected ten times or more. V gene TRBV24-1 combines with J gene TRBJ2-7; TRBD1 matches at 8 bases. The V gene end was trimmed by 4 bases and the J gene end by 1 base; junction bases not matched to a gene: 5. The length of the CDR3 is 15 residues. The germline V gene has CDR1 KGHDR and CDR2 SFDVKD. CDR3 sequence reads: CATSDPGTGSYEQYF. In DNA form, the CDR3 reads TGTGCCACCAGTGACCCCGGGACAGGTTCCTACGAGCAGTACTTC.

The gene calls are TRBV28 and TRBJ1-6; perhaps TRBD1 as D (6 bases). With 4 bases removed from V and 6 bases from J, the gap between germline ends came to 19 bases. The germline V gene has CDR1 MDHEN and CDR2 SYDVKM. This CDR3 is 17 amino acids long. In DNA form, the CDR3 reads TGTGCCAGCAGTTCTTTCCGGGACACTGCCTTTAATTCACCCCTCCACTTT. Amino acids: CASSSFRDTAFNSPLHF. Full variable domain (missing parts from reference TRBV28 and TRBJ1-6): DVKVTQSSRYLVKRTGEKVFLECVQDMDHENMFWYRQDPGLGLRLIYFSYDVKMKEKGDIPEGYSVSREKKERFSLILESASTNQTSMYLCASSSFRDTAFNSPLHFGNGTRLTVT.

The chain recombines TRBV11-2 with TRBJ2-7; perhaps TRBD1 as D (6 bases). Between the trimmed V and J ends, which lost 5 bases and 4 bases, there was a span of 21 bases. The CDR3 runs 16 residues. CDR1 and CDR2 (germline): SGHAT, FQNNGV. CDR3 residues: CASSLEGQRAKYEQYF. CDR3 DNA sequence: TGTGCCAGCAGCCTTGAAGGACAGAGGGCTAAATACGAGCAGTACTTC.

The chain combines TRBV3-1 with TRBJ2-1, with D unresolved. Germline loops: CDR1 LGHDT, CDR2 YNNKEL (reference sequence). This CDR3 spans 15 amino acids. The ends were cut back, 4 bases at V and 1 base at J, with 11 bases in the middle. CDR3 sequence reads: CASSPAMFSYNEQFF. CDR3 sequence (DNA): TGTGCCAGCAGCCCTGCTATGTTTTCCTACAATGAGCAGTTCTTC.

In DNA form, the CDR3 reads TGTGCCAGCAGCCCGACTAGCGGGAGAGGACTAAGGGCCCAAGAGACCCAGTACTTC. Translated, it gives CASSPTSGRGLRAQETQYF. The chain employs TRBV11-2 and TRBJ2-5; TRBD2 matches 12 bases. The CDR3 extends over 19 amino acids. V shed 5 bases and J 1 base; nucleotides not matched to a gene: 14. In germline, CDR1 is SGHAT, CDR2 FQNNGV.

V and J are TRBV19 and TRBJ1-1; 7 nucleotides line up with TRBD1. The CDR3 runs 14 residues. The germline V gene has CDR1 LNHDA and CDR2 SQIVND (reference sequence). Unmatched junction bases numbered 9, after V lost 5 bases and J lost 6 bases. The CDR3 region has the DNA TGTGCCAGTAGTTCCCGACAGGGCTCCGCTGAAGCTTTCTTT. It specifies CASSSRQGSAEAFF.

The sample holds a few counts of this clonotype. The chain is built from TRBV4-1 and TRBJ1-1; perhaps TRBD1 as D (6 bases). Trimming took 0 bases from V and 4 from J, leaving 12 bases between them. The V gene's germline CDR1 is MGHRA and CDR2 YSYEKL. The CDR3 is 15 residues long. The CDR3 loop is CASSQEITGLTEAFF. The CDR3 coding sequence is TGCGCCAGCAGCCAAGAAATTACAGGGCTCACTGAAGCTTTCTTT.

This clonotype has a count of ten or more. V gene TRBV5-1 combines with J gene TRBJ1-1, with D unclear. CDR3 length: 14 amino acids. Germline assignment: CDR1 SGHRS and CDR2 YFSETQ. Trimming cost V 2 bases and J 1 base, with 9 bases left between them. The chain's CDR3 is CASSLQNENTEAFF. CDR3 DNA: TGCGCCAGCAGCTTACAGAACGAGAACACTGAAGCTTTCTTT.

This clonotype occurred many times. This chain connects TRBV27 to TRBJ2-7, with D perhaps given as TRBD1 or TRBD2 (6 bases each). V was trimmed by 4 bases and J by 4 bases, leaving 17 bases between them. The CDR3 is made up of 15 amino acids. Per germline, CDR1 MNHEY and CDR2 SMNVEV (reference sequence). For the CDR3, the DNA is TGTGCCAGCAGTTGGGGGGACATCTCTTGGTACGAGCAGTACTTC. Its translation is CASSWGDISWYEQYF.

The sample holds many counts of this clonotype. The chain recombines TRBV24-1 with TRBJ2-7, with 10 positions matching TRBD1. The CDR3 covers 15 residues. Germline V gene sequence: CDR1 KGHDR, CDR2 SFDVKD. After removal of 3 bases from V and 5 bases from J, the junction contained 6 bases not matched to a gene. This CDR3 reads CATSDPGTGDHEQYF. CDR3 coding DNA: TGTGCCACCAGTGATCCCGGGACAGGGGACCACGAGCAGTACTTC.

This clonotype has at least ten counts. The chain's CDR3 is CASSVTGNTEAFF. As DNA, the CDR3 is TGCGCCAGCAGCGTGACAGGGAACACTGAAGCTTTCTTT. The V call is TRBV5-1, the J call TRBJ1-1, with a weak D call TRBD1 (6 bases). The V gene lost 4 bases and the J gene lost 1 base, with 8 bases spanning the gap. Germline V gene data show CDR1 as SGHRS and CDR2 as YFSETQ. The CDR3 is 13 amino acids.